This record concerns one T cell receptor beta chain sequence. Its target is not known. The V and J ends lost 4 bases and 2 bases respectively, with 8 bases between them. Per the germline V gene, CDR1 is LGHDT and CDR2 is YNNKEL (reference sequence). The CDR3 runs to 13 residues. Preparation of the TCRbeta library used unique molecular identifiers. TCRdb passed the PCR reads through MiXCR, listing each CDR3 protein once. This repertoire shows roughly 120,000 distinct CDR3 sequences, 23% found once; its top ten account for about 10%. This record comes from a study of T-cell reconstitution after alpha-beta-depleted transplantation in children. Findings and limits, study-wide: Surviving thymic progenitors and recipient T cells were the source of high TCRbeta diversity at day 60 in some patients.

The starting material was PBMCs, mostly from graft donor cells, obtained 180 days after TCRalphabeta/CD19-depleted stem cell transplant. The source is a male patient between 2 and 10 years old who had a stem cell transplant for chronic granulomatous disease, so the T cells may come from the graft donor. The J gene is TRBJ1-1, the V gene TRBV3-1; D is uncertain. CDR3 sequence: CASSPQTNTEAFF. The DNA for the CDR3 is TGTGCCAGCAGCCCCCAGACAAACACTGAAGCTTTCTTT. Supplemented by reference TRBV3-1 and TRBJ1-1, the full variable domain reads DTAVSQTPKYLVTQMGNDKSIKCEQNLGHDTMYWYKQDSKKFLKIMFSYNNKELIINETVPNRFSPKSPDKAHLNLHINSLELGDSAVYFCASSPQTNTEAFFGQGTRLTVV.